This TCR beta chain was captured by sequencing in a study of identical twins. Unmatched junction bases numbered 13, after V lost 3 bases and J lost 7 bases. The CDR3 is made up of 17 amino acids. Per the germline V gene, CDR1 is LNHDA and CDR2 is SQIVND (reference sequence). One entry per CDR3 protein, called by TCRdb with MiXCR from the 5' RACE reads. This sample carries a few hundred thousand distinct CDR3 sequences, 9% to 15% of them seen once, and the ten largest clones take approximately 7.9%. This sample also appeared in a second study, on yellow fever vaccine responses in identical twins.

The sequence was obtained from a woman between 18 and 30 years old in good health. The J gene is TRBJ2-1, the V gene TRBV19; 9 bases are a match to TRBD2. The specimen was CD8+ T cells sorted from blood. This CDR3 reads CASSIIPSSGGLNEQFF. DNA for the CDR3: TGTGCCAGTAGTATCATCCCCTCCAGCGGGGGGCTTAATGAGCAGTTCTTC.